This T cell receptor beta chain was obtained from a study of glioma-infiltrating T cells. Germline CDR1 is SGHRS and CDR2 is YFSETQ. The CDR3 is made up of 13 amino acids. With 5 bases removed from V and 10 bases from J, the gap between germline ends came to 18 bases. In this sample, this clonotype turned up once. A much larger clonotype is one base distant, so this may be a read error. Amplification of TCR alpha and beta CDR3 regions from RNA used iRepertoire nested multiplex PCR. TCRdb ran MiXCR on the multiplex PCR reads and lists one entry per CDR3 protein. The table lists fewer than 200,000 distinct CDR3 sequences, 25% to 35% of them singletons.

Sequencing input: glioma tissue, nonneoplastic brain tissue, or PBMCs (not recorded which). The rearrangement joins TRBV5-1 to TRBJ1-2; no definite D call. The source is a human donor with low-grade glioma or glioblastoma, undergoing nonglioma brain surgery, or in good health (not recorded which). CDR3 sequence: CASSPVRGDVYTF. CDR3 sequence (DNA): TGCGCCAGCAGTCCGGTCCGGGGTGATGTCTACACCTTC.